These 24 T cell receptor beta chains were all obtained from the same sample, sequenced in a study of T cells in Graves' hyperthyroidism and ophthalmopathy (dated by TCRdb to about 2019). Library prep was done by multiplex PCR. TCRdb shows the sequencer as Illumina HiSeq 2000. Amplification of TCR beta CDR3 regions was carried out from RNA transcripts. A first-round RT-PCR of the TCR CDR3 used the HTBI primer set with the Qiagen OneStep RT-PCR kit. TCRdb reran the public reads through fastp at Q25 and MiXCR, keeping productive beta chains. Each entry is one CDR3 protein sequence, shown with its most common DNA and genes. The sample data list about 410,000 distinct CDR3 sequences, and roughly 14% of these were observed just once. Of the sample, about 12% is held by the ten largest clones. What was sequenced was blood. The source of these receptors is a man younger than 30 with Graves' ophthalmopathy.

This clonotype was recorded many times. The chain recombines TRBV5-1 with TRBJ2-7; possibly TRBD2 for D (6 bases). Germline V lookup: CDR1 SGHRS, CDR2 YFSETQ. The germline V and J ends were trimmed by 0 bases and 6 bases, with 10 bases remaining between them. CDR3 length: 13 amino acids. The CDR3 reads CASSLERGSEQYF. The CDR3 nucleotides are TGCGCCAGCAGCTTGGAACGGGGGAGCGAGCAGTACTTC.

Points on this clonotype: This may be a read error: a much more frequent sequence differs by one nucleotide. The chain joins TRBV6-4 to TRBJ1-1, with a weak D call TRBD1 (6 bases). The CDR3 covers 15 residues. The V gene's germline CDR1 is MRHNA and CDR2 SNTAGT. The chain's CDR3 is CVSSAKGGPKREAFF. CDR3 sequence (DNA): TGTGTCAGCAGTGCAAAGGGGGGCCCCAAGAGGGAAGCTTTCTTT.

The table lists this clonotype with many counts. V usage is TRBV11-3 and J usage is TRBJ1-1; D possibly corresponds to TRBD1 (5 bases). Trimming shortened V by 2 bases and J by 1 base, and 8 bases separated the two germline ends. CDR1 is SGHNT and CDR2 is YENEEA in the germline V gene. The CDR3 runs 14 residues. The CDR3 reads CASSLTGRNTEAFF. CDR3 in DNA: TGTGCCAGCAGCTTAACAGGAAGGAACACTGAAGCTTTCTTT.

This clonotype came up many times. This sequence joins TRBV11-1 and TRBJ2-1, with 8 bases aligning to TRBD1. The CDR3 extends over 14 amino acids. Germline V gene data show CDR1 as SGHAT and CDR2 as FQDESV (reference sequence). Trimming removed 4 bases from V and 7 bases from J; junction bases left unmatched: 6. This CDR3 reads CASSWTGTSNEQFF. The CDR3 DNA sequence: TGTGCCAGCAGCTGGACAGGGACATCTAATGAGCAGTTCTTC.

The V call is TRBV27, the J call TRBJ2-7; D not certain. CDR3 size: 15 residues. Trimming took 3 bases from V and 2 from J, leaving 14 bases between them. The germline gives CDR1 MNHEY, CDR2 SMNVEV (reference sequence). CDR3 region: CASSFTPRNTYEQYF. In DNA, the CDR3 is TGTGCCAGCAGTTTCACCCCTCGGAACACCTACGAGCAGTACTTC.

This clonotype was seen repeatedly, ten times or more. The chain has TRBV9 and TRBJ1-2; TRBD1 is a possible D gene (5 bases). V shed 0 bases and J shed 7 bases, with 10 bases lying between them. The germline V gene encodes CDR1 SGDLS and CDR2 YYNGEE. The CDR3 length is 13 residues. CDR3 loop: CASSVGGNFGYTF. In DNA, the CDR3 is TGTGCCAGCAGCGTAGGGGGGAATTTTGGCTACACCTTC.

The CDR3 reads CASSISGGPHNEQFF. In nucleotides, the CDR3 is TGTGCCAGTAGTATAAGCGGGGGGCCCCACAATGAGCAGTTCTTC. The chain joins TRBV19 to TRBJ2-1; 9 bases map to TRBD2. The CDR3 is 15 amino acids. The germline V gene has CDR1 LNHDA and CDR2 SQIVND (reference sequence). The trim removed 2 bases at V and 5 bases at J, leaving 4 bases unmatched.

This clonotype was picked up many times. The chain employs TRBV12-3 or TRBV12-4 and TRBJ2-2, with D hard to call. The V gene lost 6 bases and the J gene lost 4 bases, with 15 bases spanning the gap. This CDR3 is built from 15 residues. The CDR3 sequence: CASRVGTEGTGELFF. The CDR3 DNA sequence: TGTGCCAGCAGAGTCGGTACAGAAGGCACCGGGGAGCTGTTTTTT.

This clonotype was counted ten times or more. CDR3: CAWSPAGVNTEAFF. Here the CDR3 DNA reads TGTGCCTGGAGCCCGGCAGGGGTAAACACTGAAGCTTTCTTT. This chain links TRBV30 with TRBJ1-1, with D tentatively TRBD1 (6 bases). Germline V gives CDR1 GTSNPN, CDR2 SVGIG (reference sequence). The CDR3 is 14 amino acids. Deletions cut 3 bases from V and 2 bases from J, with 13 bases between.

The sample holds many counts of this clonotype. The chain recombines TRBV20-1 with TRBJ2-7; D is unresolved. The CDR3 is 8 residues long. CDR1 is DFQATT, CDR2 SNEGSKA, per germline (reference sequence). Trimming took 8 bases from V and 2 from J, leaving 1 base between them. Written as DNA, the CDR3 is TGCAGTACCTACGAGCAGTACTTC. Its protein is CSTYEQYF.

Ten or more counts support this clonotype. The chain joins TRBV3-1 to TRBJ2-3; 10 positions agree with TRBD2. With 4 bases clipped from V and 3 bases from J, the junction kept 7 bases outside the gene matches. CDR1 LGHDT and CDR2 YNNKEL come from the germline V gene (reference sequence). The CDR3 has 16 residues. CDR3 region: CASSPEGLAVTDTQYF. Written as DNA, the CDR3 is TGTGCCAGCAGCCCAGAAGGACTAGCGGTAACAGATACGCAGTATTTT.

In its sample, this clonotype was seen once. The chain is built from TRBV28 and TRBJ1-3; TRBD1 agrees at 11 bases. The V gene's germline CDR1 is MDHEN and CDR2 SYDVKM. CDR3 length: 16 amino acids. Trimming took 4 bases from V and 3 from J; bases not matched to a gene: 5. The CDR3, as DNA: TGTGCCAGCAGTTCAACGGGACAGGGGGATGGAAACACCATATATTTT. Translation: CASSSTGQGDGNTIYF. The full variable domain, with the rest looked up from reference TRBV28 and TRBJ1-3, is DVKVTQSSRYLVKRTGEKVFLECVQDMDHENMFWYRQDPGLGLRLIYFSYDVKMKEKGDIPEGYSVSREKKERFSLILESASTNQTSMYLCASSSTGQGDGNTIYFGEGSWLTVV.

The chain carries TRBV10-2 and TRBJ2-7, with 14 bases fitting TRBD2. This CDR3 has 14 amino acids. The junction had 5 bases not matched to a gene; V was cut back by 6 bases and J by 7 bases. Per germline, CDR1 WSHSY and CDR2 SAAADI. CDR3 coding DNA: TGCGCCAGCAGAGCGGGACTAGCGGGGGTGGAGCAGTACTTC. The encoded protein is CASRAGLAGVEQYF.

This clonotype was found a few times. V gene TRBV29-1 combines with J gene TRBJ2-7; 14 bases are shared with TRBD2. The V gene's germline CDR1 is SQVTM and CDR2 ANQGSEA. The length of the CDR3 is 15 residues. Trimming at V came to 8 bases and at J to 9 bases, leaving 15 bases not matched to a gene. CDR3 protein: CSILVGTSGGGVQYF. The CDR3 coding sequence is TGCAGCATTCTGGTGGGGACTAGCGGGGGAGGGGTGCAGTACTTC.

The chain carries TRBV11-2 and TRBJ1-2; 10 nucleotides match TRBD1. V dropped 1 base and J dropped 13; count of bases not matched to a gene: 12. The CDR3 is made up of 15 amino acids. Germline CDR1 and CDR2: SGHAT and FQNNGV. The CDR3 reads CASSLALAGTGVATF. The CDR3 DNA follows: TGTGCCAGCAGCTTAGCCTTAGCCGGGACAGGGGTGGCCACCTTC.

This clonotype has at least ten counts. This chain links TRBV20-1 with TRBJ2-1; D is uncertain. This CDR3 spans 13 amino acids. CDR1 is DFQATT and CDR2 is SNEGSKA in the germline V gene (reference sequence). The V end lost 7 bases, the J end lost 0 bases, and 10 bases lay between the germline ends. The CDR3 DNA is TGCAGTGGCGCGCAGGCCTCCTACAATGAGCAGTTCTTC. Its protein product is CSGAQASYNEQFF.

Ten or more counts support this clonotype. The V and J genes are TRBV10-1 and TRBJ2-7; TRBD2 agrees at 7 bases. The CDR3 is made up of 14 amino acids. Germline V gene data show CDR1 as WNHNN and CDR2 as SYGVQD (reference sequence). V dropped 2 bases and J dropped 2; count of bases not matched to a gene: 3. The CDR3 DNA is TGCGCCAGCAGTGAGGCTAGCGGACCCTACGAGCAGTACTTC. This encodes CASSEASGPYEQYF.

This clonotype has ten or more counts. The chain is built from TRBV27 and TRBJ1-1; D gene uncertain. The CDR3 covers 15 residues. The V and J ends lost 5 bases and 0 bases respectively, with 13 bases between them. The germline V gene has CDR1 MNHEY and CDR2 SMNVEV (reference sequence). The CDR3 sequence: CASSPYLGLNTEAFF. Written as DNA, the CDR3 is TGTGCCAGCAGTCCCTATTTAGGGCTGAACACTGAAGCTTTCTTT.

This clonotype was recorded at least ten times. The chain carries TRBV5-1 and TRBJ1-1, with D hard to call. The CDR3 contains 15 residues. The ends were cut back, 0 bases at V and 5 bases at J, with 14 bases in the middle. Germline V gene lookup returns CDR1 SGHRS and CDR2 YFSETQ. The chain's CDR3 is CASSLGAGLGTEAFF. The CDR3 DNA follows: TGCGCCAGCAGCTTGGGGGCCGGGTTAGGGACTGAAGCTTTCTTT.

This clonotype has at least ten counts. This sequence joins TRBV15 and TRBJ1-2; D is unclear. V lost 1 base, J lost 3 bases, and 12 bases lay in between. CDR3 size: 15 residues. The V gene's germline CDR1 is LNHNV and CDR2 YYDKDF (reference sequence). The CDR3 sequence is CATSRALGFDYGYTF. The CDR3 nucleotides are TGTGCCACCAGCAGAGCGCTCGGGTTCGACTATGGCTACACCTTC.

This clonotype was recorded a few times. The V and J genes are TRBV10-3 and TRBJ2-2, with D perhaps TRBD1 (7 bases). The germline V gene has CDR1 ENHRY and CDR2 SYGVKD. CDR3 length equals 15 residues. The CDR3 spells CSTAQGGPSTGELFF. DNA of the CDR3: TGTTCAACCGCCCAGGGGGGACCCAGCACCGGGGAGCTGTTTTTT.

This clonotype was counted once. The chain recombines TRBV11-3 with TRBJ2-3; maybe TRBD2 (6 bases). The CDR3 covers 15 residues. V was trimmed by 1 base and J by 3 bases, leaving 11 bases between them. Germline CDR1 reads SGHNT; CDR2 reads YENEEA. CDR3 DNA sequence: TGTGCCAGCAGCTTAGTGCGGAGGGCGACAGATACGCAGTATTTT. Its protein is CASSLVRRATDTQYF.

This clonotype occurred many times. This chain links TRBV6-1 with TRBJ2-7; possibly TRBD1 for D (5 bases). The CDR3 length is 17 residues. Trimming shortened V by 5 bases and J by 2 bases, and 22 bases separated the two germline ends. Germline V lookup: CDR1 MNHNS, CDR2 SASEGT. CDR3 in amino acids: CASSPRFSAGMAYEQYF. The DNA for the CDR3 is TGTGCCAGCAGTCCCAGATTTTCTGCAGGGATGGCCTACGAGCAGTACTTC.

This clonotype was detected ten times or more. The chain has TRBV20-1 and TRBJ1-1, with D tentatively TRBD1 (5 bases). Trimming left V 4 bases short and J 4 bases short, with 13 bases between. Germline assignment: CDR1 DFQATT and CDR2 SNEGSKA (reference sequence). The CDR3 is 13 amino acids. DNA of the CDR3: TGCAGTGCTAATTCGGGACCGGGCACTGAAGCTTTCTTT. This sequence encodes CSANSGPGTEAFF.